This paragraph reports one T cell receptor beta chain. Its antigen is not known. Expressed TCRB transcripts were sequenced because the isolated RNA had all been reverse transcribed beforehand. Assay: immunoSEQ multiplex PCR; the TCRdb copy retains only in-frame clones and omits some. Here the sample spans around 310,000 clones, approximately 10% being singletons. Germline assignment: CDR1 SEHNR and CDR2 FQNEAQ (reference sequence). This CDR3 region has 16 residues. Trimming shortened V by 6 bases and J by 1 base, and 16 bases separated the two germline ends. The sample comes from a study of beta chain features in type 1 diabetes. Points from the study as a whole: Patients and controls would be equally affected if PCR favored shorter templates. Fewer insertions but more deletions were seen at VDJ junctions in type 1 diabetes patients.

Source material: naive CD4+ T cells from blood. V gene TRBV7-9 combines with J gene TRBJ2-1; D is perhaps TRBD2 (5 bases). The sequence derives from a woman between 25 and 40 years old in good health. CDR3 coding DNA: TGTGCCAGCAGGTCCCGGGATATAGGTTCCTACAATGAGCAGTTCTTC. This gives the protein CASRSRDIGSYNEQFF.